A selection of T cell receptor beta chains follows, all from one sample in a study of T-cell reconstitution after alpha-beta-depleted transplantation in children. TCRdb analysed the PCR reads with MiXCR anew, one entry per CDR3 protein. The sample consists of 73,000 or so distinct CDR3 sequences, 4.9% of them appearing once. Sequences were derived from PBMCs, mostly from graft donor cells, sampled 180 days after TCRalphabeta/CD19-depleted stem cell transplant. The receptors come from a boy less than two years old who had a stem cell transplant for acute myeloid leukemia, so the T cells may come from the graft donor. Both conserved end residues are part of each CDR3. D genes are given only for firm matches. Only some rows state a clone size, as once, few, many or a class for expanded clones.

V gene,J gene,D gene,clone size,CDR3 protein,CDR3 DNA
TRBV21-1,TRBJ2-3,.,many,CASSKSRSHTDTQYF,TGTGCCAGCAGCAAATCCAGGTCCCACACAGATACGCAGTATTTT
TRBV4-3,TRBJ2-5,TRBD2,many,CASSQDWTSGKETQYF,TGCGCCAGCAGCCAAGATTGGACTAGCGGAAAAGAGACCCAGTACTTC
TRBV6-2/TRBV6-3,TRBJ2-7,TRBD1,many,CASSTLRDRSSYEQYF,TGTGCCAGCAGTACCCTCCGGGACAGAAGCTCCTACGAGCAGTACTTC
TRBV11-2,TRBJ1-2,TRBD1,few,CASSQLGTESYGYTF,TGTGCCAGCAGCCAGTTGGGGACAGAGTCCTATGGCTACACCTTC
TRBV5-1,TRBJ1-6,TRBD1,many,CASSLRTGDSPLHF,TGCGCCAGCAGCTTGCGGACAGGGGACTCACCCCTCCACTTT
TRBV5-5,TRBJ2-1,TRBD1,many,CASREDREQFF,TGTGCCAGCAGGGAGGACAGGGAGCAGTTCTTC
TRBV15,TRBJ1-5,.,many,CATSSRGDQPQHF,TGTGCCACCAGCAGTCGCGGGGATCAGCCCCAGCATTTT
TRBV5-1,TRBJ2-2,.,many,CASSFGASIWTGELFF,TGCGCCAGCAGCTTCGGGGCCTCAATATGGACCGGGGAGCTGTTTTTT
TRBV7-9,TRBJ2-3,TRBD2,many,CASSLERGRGDTQYF,TGTGCCAGCAGCTTAGAGCGGGGGCGGGGAGATACGCAGTATTTT
TRBV19,TRBJ2-2,.,many,CASSKGGNTGELFF,TGTGCCAGTAGTAAAGGAGGGAACACCGGGGAGCTGTTTTTT
TRBV20-1,TRBJ2-5,.,many,CSATLGGRIQETQYF,TGCAGTGCCACCCTTGGGGGGCGCATTCAAGAGACCCAGTACTTC
TRBV6-5,TRBJ2-2,.,many,CASSYPAGVNGELFF,TGTGCCAGCAGTTATCCAGCAGGGGTGAACGGGGAGCTGTTTTTT
TRBV15,TRBJ2-6,.,many,CATSRDWRGRTPLRSNVLTF,TGTGCCACCAGCAGAGATTGGCGGGGTCGAACACCGCTGCGATCCAACGTCCTGACTTTC
TRBV20-1,TRBJ1-1,.,many,CSAYKGGEAFF,TGCAGTGCTTACAAGGGCGGTGAAGCTTTCTTT
TRBV12-3/TRBV12-4,TRBJ2-6,.,many,CASSLGIGRQSSGANVLTF,TGTGCCAGCAGTTTAGGGATTGGGCGGCAGAGCTCTGGGGCCAACGTCCTGACTTTC
TRBV11-2,TRBJ2-1,TRBD1,many,CASSLRDRGLLGQFF,TGTGCCAGCAGCCTCCGGGACAGGGGGCTCCTTGGGCAGTTCTTC
TRBV19,TRBJ2-3,.,.,CASTGDTDTQYF,TGTGCCAGTACGGGGGACACAGATACGCAGTATTTT
TRBV11-2,TRBJ2-1,.,many,CASSLVRASYNEQFF,TGTGCCAGCAGCCTGGTTAGGGCCTCCTACAATGAGCAGTTCTTC
TRBV3-1,TRBJ2-7,.,many,CASSQFRSNGYEQYF,TGTGCCAGCAGCCAATTTCGTTCTAATGGCTACGAGCAGTACTTC
TRBV4-2,TRBJ2-2,TRBD2,many,CASSRTAGTSGAAANTGELFF,TGTGCCAGCAGCCGCACCGCCGGGACTAGCGGGGCAGCCGCGAACACCGGGGAGCTGTTTTTT
TRBV7-6,TRBJ2-5,.,.,CASSPDSEETQYF,TGTGCCAGCAGCCCAGACTCTGAAGAGACCCAGTACTTC
TRBV18,TRBJ2-6,TRBD1,many,CASSPQSGGTGALSGANVLTF,TGTGCCAGCTCACCCCAAAGCGGCGGAACAGGGGCCCTATCTGGGGCCAACGTCCTGACTTTC
TRBV4-2,TRBJ1-5,TRBD1,.,CAMGPRDRGRSNQPQHF,TGTGCCATGGGCCCCCGGGACAGGGGTAGAAGCAATCAGCCCCAGCATTTT
TRBV7-2,TRBJ1-3,TRBD1,few,CASSLGPGGPGNTIYF,TGTGCCAGCAGCTTAGGGCCAGGGGGCCCTGGAAACACCATATATTTT
TRBV7-2,TRBJ2-3,TRBD1,many,CASSSDRASTDTQYF,TGTGCCAGCAGCTCGGACAGGGCTAGCACAGATACGCAGTATTTT
TRBV29-1,TRBJ1-2,TRBD1,.,CSASGQDYYGYTF,TGCAGCGCCTCGGGACAGGACTACTATGGCTACACCTTC
TRBV30,TRBJ2-7,.,many,CAWTPGQVDEQYF,TGTGCCTGGACCCCGGGACAAGTGGACGAGCAGTACTTC
TRBV7-2,TRBJ2-4,.,many,CASSLAAGTSIQYF,TGTGCCAGCAGCTTAGCGGCCGGGACGTCCATTCAGTACTTC
TRBV6-2/TRBV6-3,TRBJ2-3,.,many,CASSYSPGAQVEKYF,TGTGCCAGCAGTTACTCCCCTGGGGCCCAAGTTGAGAAGTATTTT
TRBV12-3/TRBV12-4,TRBJ2-3,.,many,CASSWDRDTQYF,TGTGCCAGCAGTTGGGATAGAGATACGCAGTATTTT
TRBV3-1,TRBJ1-6,TRBD1,many,CASSQGTGGIPLHF,TGTGCCAGCAGCCAGGGGACAGGGGGTATACCCCTCCACTTT
TRBV12-3/TRBV12-4,TRBJ2-4,.,many,CASSLIDGIAKNIQYF,TGTGCCAGCAGTTTAATCGACGGAATAGCCAAAAACATTCAGTACTTC
TRBV5-5,TRBJ1-5,.,many,CASSPWTFDSNQPQHF,TGTGCCAGCAGCCCGTGGACTTTTGATAGCAATCAGCCCCAGCATTTT
TRBV10-3,TRBJ1-4,.,many,CAIRNGPDRREKLFF,TGTGCCATCAGAAACGGGCCCGACCGGCGTGAAAAACTGTTTTTT
TRBV28,TRBJ2-3,TRBD1,many,CASSFGTGRADTQYF,TGTGCCAGCAGTTTCGGGACAGGGAGGGCAGATACGCAGTATTTT
TRBV7-2,TRBJ2-2,TRBD1,many,CASSRTRTGGGGNDGELFF,TGTGCCAGCAGCCGGACCCGGACAGGGGGCGGTGGCAACGACGGGGAGCTGTTTTTT
TRBV7-2,TRBJ2-5,.,.,CASSPAGTPKETQYF,TGTGCCAGCAGCCCTGCCGGGACACCGAAAGAGACCCAGTACTTC
TRBV3-1,TRBJ2-1,TRBD2,many,CASSQVTSGGRSYNEQFF,TGTGCCAGCAGCCAAGTTACTAGCGGGGGACGCTCCTACAATGAGCAGTTCTTC
TRBV6-5,TRBJ1-4,.,many,CASSFYRATNEKLFF,TGTGCCAGCAGTTTTTACAGGGCTACTAATGAAAAACTGTTTTTT
TRBV18,TRBJ2-5,.,few,CASSPPLGHQETQYF,TGTGCCAGCTCACCACCTTTGGGACACCAAGAGACCCAGTACTTC
TRBV7-6,TRBJ2-5,TRBD1,many,CASSSWDREGVQETQYF,TGTGCCAGCAGCTCTTGGGACAGGGAGGGGGTCCAAGAGACCCAGTACTTC
TRBV6-1,TRBJ1-2,TRBD1,many,CASSRDRRNYGYTF,TGTGCCAGCAGCCGGGACAGGCGGAACTATGGCTACACCTTC
TRBV10-3,TRBJ2-3,.,many,CAISLSPSTDTQYF,TGTGCCATCAGCCTTTCTCCTAGCACAGATACGCAGTATTTT
TRBV7-9,TRBJ1-5,.,many,CASSLDGAGQPQHF,TGTGCCAGCAGCTTAGATGGGGCAGGTCAGCCCCAGCATTTT
TRBV20-1,TRBJ2-5,TRBD2,many,CSARGTSGSQETQYF,TGCAGTGCTAGGGGGACTAGCGGGTCCCAAGAGACCCAGTACTTC
TRBV29-1,TRBJ2-1,TRBD2,many,CSVKVAGGRYEQFF,TGCAGCGTTAAAGTAGCGGGGGGACGGTATGAGCAGTTCTTC
TRBV25-1,TRBJ1-1,.,many,CASSDGTEAFF,TGTGCCAGCAGTGATGGGACTGAAGCTTTCTTT
TRBV20-1,TRBJ2-1,.,many,CSARDPSPTRRSSYNEQFF,TGCAGTGCTAGAGATCCGAGCCCAACTAGGAGGAGCTCCTACAATGAGCAGTTCTTC
TRBV29-1,TRBJ2-7,TRBD1,many,CSARHGQGYEQYF,TGCAGCGCCAGGCACGGACAGGGCTACGAGCAGTACTTC
TRBV10-1,TRBJ1-1,.,many,CASSVGRGTEAFF,TGCGCCAGCAGTGTAGGCAGGGGAACTGAAGCTTTCTTT
TRBV15,TRBJ2-1,TRBD1,many,CATSRFEGAPEQFF,TGTGCCACCAGCAGATTCGAGGGGGCGCCTGAGCAGTTCTTC
TRBV14,TRBJ2-1,.,many,CASSWTLNEQFF,TGTGCCAGCAGCTGGACCCTTAATGAGCAGTTCTTC
TRBV20-1,TRBJ1-4,.,many,CSASHPGTYEGKLFF,TGCAGTGCTTCACACCCCGGGACCTATGAAGGAAAACTGTTTTTT
TRBV9,TRBJ2-1,TRBD2,many,CASSVGGGPYNEQFF,TGTGCCAGCAGCGTAGGCGGGGGGCCCTACAATGAGCAGTTCTTC
TRBV27,TRBJ2-7,.,many,CASSLTQAYEQYF,TGTGCCAGCAGTTTAACACAGGCCTACGAGCAGTACTTC
TRBV5-5,TRBJ2-5,TRBD2,many,CASSAGTSGGARETQYF,TGTGCCAGCAGCGCCGGGACTAGCGGGGGGGCGCGGGAGACCCAGTACTTC
TRBV11-2,TRBJ2-4,.,many,CASSLPNRENIQYF,TGTGCCAGCAGCCTCCCTAACCGGGAAAACATTCAGTACTTC
TRBV5-1,TRBJ2-3,.,many,CASSLPAGPNTDTQYF,TGCGCCAGCAGCTTGCCAGCGGGCCCAAACACAGATACGCAGTATTTT
TRBV9,TRBJ2-1,.,many,CATRGGSTYNEQFF,TGTGCCACCCGAGGGGGTTCCACCTACAATGAGCAGTTCTTC